A single sample gave rise to the 4 T cell receptor beta chains below, sequenced in a study of shared clonotypes between healthy human individuals. The protocol was immunoSEQ multiplex PCR, while the TCRdb copy is restricted to in-frame clones and leaves out a portion. The sample has some 1,900,000 clones, over 85% seen once. Naive CD8 cells lacked CD45RO and underwent positive selection for CCR7, leaving out terminally differentiated effector memory CD45RA+ cells. The specimen sequenced was naive CD8+ T cells sorted from blood. Every receptor here comes from a man aged 18-30 years in good health.

This chain connects TRBV5-1 to TRBJ1-6, with D tentatively TRBD1 (6 bases). The CDR3 totals 16 residues. The germline V gene has CDR1 SGHRS and CDR2 YFSETQ. Trimming took off 0 bases at V and 3 bases at J, with 10 bases between the two ends. The chain's CDR3 is CASSLDGGDYNSPLHF. The CDR3 region has the DNA TGCGCCAGCAGCTTGGACGGGGGCGACTATAATTCACCCCTCCACTTT.

The chain joins TRBV2 to TRBJ2-1; the D gene is possibly TRBD1 (6 bases). This CDR3 region has 13 residues. Germline values: CDR1 SNHLY, CDR2 FYNNEI. Trimming pared 5 bases from V and 4 bases from J, leaving 9 bases between. The chain's CDR3 is CASSPQGYNEQFF. The CDR3 DNA sequence: TGTGCCAGCAGTCCCCAGGGGTACAATGAGCAGTTCTTC.

This chain links TRBV4-3 with TRBJ2-7; D may be TRBD1 (6 bases). The V gene lost 4 bases and the J gene lost 7 bases, with 14 bases spanning the gap. Germline V gives CDR1 LGHNA, CDR2 YSLEER. The CDR3 has 13 residues. The CDR3 region has the DNA TGCGCCAGCAGCCTAACGGCCCAGGGGGAGCAGTACTTC. As protein: CASSLTAQGEQYF.

This clone was detected once. At one end the junction does not follow the germline gene, possibly because of a read error. The rearrangement joins TRBV15 to TRBJ1-1, with D perhaps matching TRBD1 (5 bases). Per the germline V gene, CDR1 is LNHNV and CDR2 is YYDKDF (reference sequence). CDR3 size: 12 residues. The CDR3 protein is CPLGETEGEAFF. The CDR3 DNA is TGCCCTCTGGGGGAAACGGAAGGAGAAGCTTTCTTT.